The present T cell receptor (beta chain) was sequenced within a study of blood T cell repertoires in COVID-19. Study summary: Whether acute or convalescent, the COVID-19 samples came from the United States, Italy and Spain. PBMCs, B-cell-depleted T cells, or T cells provided the cDNA or gDNA that made up the material.

There are 14 residues in the CDR3. From germline, CDR1 is KGHSY and CDR2 FQNENV. Trimming cost V 0 bases and J 2 bases, with 5 bases left between them. This clone showed up just a few times. As originally analysed: Reference gene primer amplification in the assay estimated nucleated cell counts. The protocol was immunoSEQ multiplex PCR, while the TCRdb copy is restricted to in-frame clones and leaves out a portion. Clone size and V and J calls were adopted from that table, with D and trimming inferred from the DNA. The sample has some 160,000 clones, roughly 90% seen once. The receptor's source is a man in his sixties with acute or convalescent COVID-19. This sequence joins TRBV16 and TRBJ1-5; maybe TRBD1 (5 bases). The sequenced sample consisted of peripheral blood. The CDR3 protein is CASSQSGGNQPQHF. CDR3 nucleotides: TGTGCCAGCAGCCAATCAGGGGGCAATCAGCCCCAGCATTTT.